This T cell receptor beta chain is drawn from a study of blood T cell repertoires in COVID-19. Across the whole study: COVID-19 samples, acute and convalescent, were from the United States, Italy and Spain. T cells, B-cell-depleted T cells, or PBMCs provided the cDNA or gDNA that served as material.

How the authors handled the data: Estimation of nucleated cell counts was performed using reference gene primer amplification. This table comes from immunoSEQ multiplex PCR, and its TCRdb copy is limited to in-frame clones, with some not included. That table supplies the V and J calls and clone size; D and trimming were determined from the DNA. The table has 380,000 or so clones, approximately 88% seen once. Trimming took 4 bases from V and 5 from J; bases not matched to a gene: 5. The CDR3 length is 15 residues. Germline CDR1 reads SNHLY; CDR2 reads FYNNEI. Sequencing was carried out using peripheral blood. The TCR originated in a man aged 35 to 55 with acute or convalescent COVID-19. The chain joins TRBV2 to TRBJ1-4, with 9 bases matching TRBD1. The CDR3 DNA follows: TGTGCCAGCAGTGCGGACAGGGGTTCGAATGAAAAACTGTTTTTT. This gives the protein CASSADRGSNEKLFF.